Following are 18 T cell receptor beta chains from one sample sequenced in a study of blood T cell repertoires in COVID-19. Produced via immunoSEQ multiplex PCR; TCRdb's table is partial and in-frame only. Here the sample spans 100,000 or so clones, just over 85% being singletons. The sample consisted of PBMCs or T cells enriched from blood (not recorded which). The origin of the receptors is a woman aged 45-59 years who had recovered from COVID-19.

On this clone: This sample includes further DNA sequences coding for the same CDR3. This chain uses TRBV11-1 with TRBJ1-4; TRBD1 matches 7 bases. CDR1 is SGHAT and CDR2 is FQDESV in the germline V gene (reference sequence). V lost 1 base, J lost 7 bases, and 3 bases stayed unmatched. The CDR3 runs to 14 residues. The CDR3, as DNA: TGTGCCAGCAGCTTAGGGGACAGCAGTGAAAAACTGTTTTTT. This sequence encodes CASSLGDSSEKLFF. The whole variable domain, remainder taken from reference TRBV11-1 and TRBJ1-4, is EAEVAQSPRYKITEKSQAVAFWCDPISGHATLYWYRQILGQGPELLVQFQDESVVDDSQLPKDRFSAERLKGVDSTLKIQPAELGDSAMYLCASSLGDSSEKLFFGSGTQLSVL.

The rearrangement links TRBV2 to TRBJ2-5; D remains unclear. The V end was cut by 5 bases, the J end by 3 bases, with 4 bases between. The germline CDR1 and CDR2 sequences are SNHLY and FYNNEI. There are 11 residues in the CDR3. CDR3 in amino acids: CASSNKETQYF. The CDR3 region has the DNA TGTGCCAGCAGTAATAAAGAGACCCAGTACTTC.

This chain joins TRBV27 and TRBJ2-2; weak D call: TRBD1 (5 bases). The CDR3 loop spans 15 amino acids. V shed 2 bases and J shed 3 bases, with 10 bases lying between them. Germline V gives CDR1 MNHEY, CDR2 SMNVEV (reference sequence). The CDR3 nucleotides are TGTGCCAGCAGTTTAGGGCAGGGTTACACCGGGGAGCTGTTTTTT. It is translated as CASSLGQGYTGELFF.

J is TRBJ2-3 and V is TRBV13; 9 bases fit TRBD1. The V gene's germline CDR1 is PRHDT and CDR2 FYEKMQ (reference sequence). V gave up 0 bases and J gave up 0 bases; unmatched junction bases: 10. There are 19 residues in the CDR3. CDR3 loop: CASSLGRTGVFPSTDTQYF. The CDR3 DNA follows: TGTGCCAGCAGCTTAGGTCGGACAGGGGTTTTCCCTAGCACAGATACGCAGTATTTT.

This clone was seen a handful of times. The V gene is TRBV9, the J gene TRBJ1-1, with 11 bases identical to TRBD1. The germline V gene encodes CDR1 SGDLS and CDR2 YYNGEE. The length of the CDR3 is 15 residues. The J segment lost 10 bases and the V segment lost 0 bases, leaving 8 bases of the junction unmatched. The CDR3 sequence: CASSVAVDRGRVAFF. CDR3 sequence (DNA): TGTGCCAGCAGCGTAGCTGTGGACAGGGGGCGCGTAGCTTTCTTT.

The chain carries TRBV28 and TRBJ2-5, with 8 bases fitting TRBD1. Germline CDR1 MDHEN, CDR2 SYDVKM. The length of the CDR3 is 15 residues. V lost 2 bases and J lost 4; bases outside the gene matches: 6. CDR3 coding DNA: TGTGCCAGCAGTTTACGAAACAGGGGGTCAGAGACCCAGTACTTC. The encoded protein is CASSLRNRGSETQYF.

This rearrangement joins TRBV9 to TRBJ1-5; 7 bases map to TRBD1. The junction had 1 base not matched to a gene; V was cut back by 0 bases and J by 1 base. The CDR3 covers 15 residues. The V gene's germline CDR1 is SGDLS and CDR2 YYNGEE. CDR3 region: CASSVGGQSNQPQHF. The DNA of the CDR3 is TGTGCCAGCAGCGTAGGGGGACAGAGCAATCAGCCCCAGCATTTT.

For the CDR3, the DNA is TGTGCCAGCATTACAGGGTTTTCCGAGCAGTACTTC. This sequence encodes CASITGFSEQYF. This sequence joins TRBV12-3 or TRBV12-4 and TRBJ2-7, with D possibly being TRBD1 (6 bases). The CDR3 spans 12 residues. V was shortened by 7 bases and J by 6 bases, with 13 bases between the two germline ends.

This clone showed up just once. The CDR3 spells CASSYGAGNMNTEAFF. In DNA form, the CDR3 reads TGTGCCAGCAGTTACGGGGCAGGGAACATGAACACTGAAGCTTTCTTT. V usage is TRBV6-5 and J usage is TRBJ1-1; possible D gene TRBD1, 5 bases. The CDR3 has 16 amino acids. V was cut by 2 bases and J by 0 bases, with 13 bases left in between. Germline CDR1 reads MNHEY; CDR2 reads SVGAGI.

The chain uses TRBV7-9 and TRBJ2-1, with D perhaps matching TRBD2 (6 bases). The germline V gene has CDR1 SEHNR and CDR2 FQNEAQ (reference sequence). CDR3 length: 16 residues. The ends were cut back, 5 bases at V and 3 bases at J, with 17 bases in the middle. This CDR3 reads CASSLEHGGVYNEQFF. Here the CDR3 DNA reads TGTGCCAGCAGCCTTGAACATGGAGGGGTCTACAATGAGCAGTTCTTC.

This clone was picked up one time. The genes are TRBV27 and TRBJ1-1, with TRBD1 identical over 7 bases. The CDR3 is 15 amino acids. V shed 7 bases and J 2 bases; nucleotides not matched to a gene: 10. CDR1 is MNHEY and CDR2 is SMNVEV in the germline V gene (reference sequence). The CDR3 DNA reads TGTGCCAGCAACCCCGGGGACAGCCCTAACACTGAAGCTTTCTTT. Its protein is CASNPGDSPNTEAFF.

The V and J genes are TRBV27 and TRBJ2-1, with D perhaps matching TRBD2 (5 bases). The CDR3 contains 19 residues. Deletions cut 3 bases from V and 1 base from J, with 22 bases between. CDR1 and CDR2 (germline): MNHEY, SMNVEV (reference sequence). As DNA, the CDR3 is TGTGCCAGCAGTTTTTTGAGGAGCGGTCTCTCGCTATCCTACAATGAGCAGTTCTTC. As protein: CASSFLRSGLSLSYNEQFF.

This clone showed up just once. The chain recombines TRBV10-3 with TRBJ2-2; no clear D gene. Germline V gene lookup returns CDR1 ENHRY and CDR2 SYGVKD. V was clipped by 10 bases and J by 1 base, with 7 bases between them. The CDR3 has 12 amino acids. The DNA for the CDR3 is TGTGCCACCACCGGGAACACCGGGGAGCTGTTTTTT. Encoded protein: CATTGNTGELFF.

V is TRBV9 and J is TRBJ1-5, with 7 bases identical to TRBD1. Trimming took 0 bases from V and 5 from J; bases not matched to a gene: 2. CDR1 is SGDLS, CDR2 YYNGEE, per germline. This CDR3 has 14 amino acids. This CDR3 is CASSVGDSDQPQHF. CDR3 nucleotides: TGTGCCAGCAGCGTAGGGGACAGCGATCAGCCCCAGCATTTT. The entire variable domain, with the rest obtained from reference TRBV9 and TRBJ1-5, is as follows: DSGVTQTPKHLITATGQRVTLRCSPRSGDLSVYWYQQSLDQGLQFLIQYYNGEERAKGNILERFSAQQFPDLHSELNLSSLELGDSALYFCASSVGDSDQPQHFGDGTRLSIL.

This clone was seen only once. The V and J genes are TRBV1 and TRBJ1-2; the DNA was not used to check the table's D call, TRBD1. TRBV1 is reported as a pseudogene. This CDR3 region has 15 residues. CDR3 DNA sequence: TGCACCAGCAGCCAAGACCCGACAGGGCGGAATGGCTACACCTTC. Translation: CTSSQDPTGRNGYTF.

Details on this clone: Other DNA sequences in this specimen translate into the identical CDR3. V gene TRBV6-5 combines with J gene TRBJ1-6; TRBD1 agrees at 9 bases. CDR1 and CDR2 (germline): MNHEY, SVGAGI. J was trimmed by 7 bases and V by 2 bases; bases with no gene match: 0. The CDR3 contains 14 residues. The CDR3 nucleotides read TGTGCCAGCAGTTACGGGACAGGGAATTCACCCCTCCACTTT. Residues: CASSYGTGNSPLHF.

The chain carries TRBV28 and TRBJ2-1; no reliable D call. Germline values: CDR1 MDHEN, CDR2 SYDVKM. V lost 6 bases, J lost 4 bases, and 4 bases lay in between. The CDR3 is 11 amino acids. The CDR3 sequence: CASRSYNEQFF. The CDR3 nucleotides are TGTGCCAGCAGGAGTTACAATGAGCAGTTCTTC. The whole variable domain, remainder taken from reference TRBV28 and TRBJ2-1, is DVKVTQSSRYLVKRTGEKVFLECVQDMDHENMFWYRQDPGLGLRLIYFSYDVKMKEKGDIPEGYSVSREKKERFSLILESASTNQTSMYLCASRSYNEQFFGPGTRLTVL.

This clone was observed a handful of times. CDR3 residues: CASSGDSTSYGYTF. The CDR3 nucleotides read TGTGCCAGCAGTGGGGACAGCACGAGTTATGGCTACACCTTC. This chain connects TRBV2 to TRBJ1-2; 7 bases map to TRBD1. The V gene's germline CDR1 is SNHLY and CDR2 FYNNEI. Trimming at V came to 4 bases and at J to 5 bases, leaving 7 bases not matched to a gene. This CDR3 contains 14 residues.